Below are 14 T cell receptor beta chains sequenced from a single sample in a study of regulatory T cells in long-lasting Graves disease (dated by TCRdb to the early 2020s). Library preparation employed multiplex PCR. Reads for this sample came from an Illumina HiSeq 4000. To build TCR beta libraries, CDR3 regions were amplified by Arm-PCR using iRepertoire HTBI primers. Using fastp at Q25 and MiXCR, TCRdb reprocessed the public reads and kept productive beta chains. Every entry covers one CDR3 protein and lists the most common genes and DNA from its rows. The sample has roughly 430,000 distinct CDR3 sequences on record, 21% of them singletons. Around an eighth of the sample belongs to the ten largest clones. Reading the label with the study, this specimen's time point is: persistent/refractory GD, antithyroid drugs over 5 years with positive TRAb. For both TCR sequencing and RNA sequencing, RNA was extracted from PBMCs in TRIzol.

The sequences come from peripheral blood mononuclear cells (PBMCs), collected when the disease was refractory, from a patient treated with antithyroid drugs. The receptor source for this set is a female donor with Graves disease.

This clonotype was detected a few times. The J gene is TRBJ2-7, the V gene TRBV10-2; TRBD2 might be the D (6 bases). This CDR3 has 13 amino acids. The V and J ends lost 6 bases and 4 bases respectively, with 13 bases between them. Germline lookup yields CDR1 WSHSY and CDR2 SAAADI. The CDR3 loop is CASSGGNQYEQYF. The DNA for the CDR3 is TGCGCCAGCAGCGGGGGTAATCAGTACGAGCAGTACTTC.

The V gene is TRBV27, the J gene TRBJ1-5, with D unresolved. V shed 5 bases and J shed 4 bases, with 9 bases lying between them. Per germline, CDR1 MNHEY and CDR2 SMNVEV (reference sequence). There are 13 residues in the CDR3. CDR3 DNA: TGTGCCAGCAGTCCACAATATAATCAGCCCCAGCATTTT. Its translation is CASSPQYNQPQHF.

This clonotype was picked up many times. The rearrangement uses TRBV27 and TRBJ1-2, with 10 positions matching TRBD1. V lost 5 bases, J lost 5 bases, and 8 bases stayed unmatched. The CDR3 length is 15 residues. CDR1 and CDR2 from the germline V gene are MNHEY and SMNVEV (reference sequence). DNA for the CDR3: TGTGCCAGCAGTCAGACAGGGGGCCGTGGATATGGCTACACCTTC. This encodes CASSQTGGRGYGYTF.

This clonotype was seen a handful of times. This rearrangement joins TRBV5-1 to TRBJ1-4; D gene unclear. Trimming stripped 1 base from V and 8 bases from J, with 12 bases between. Germline V gene lookup returns CDR1 SGHRS and CDR2 YFSETQ. This CDR3 comprises 14 residues. The CDR3 coding sequence is TGCGCCAGCAGCTTGACGGGCGAGGAGGAAAAACTGTTTTTT. Its protein product is CASSLTGEEEKLFF.

At least ten counts were recorded for this clonotype. The genes are TRBV29-1 and TRBJ1-2; tentatively, D is TRBD1 (5 bases). The CDR3 sequence is 12 residues long. V lost 3 bases, J lost 8 bases, and 13 bases lay in between. Germline CDR1 and CDR2: SQVTM and ANQGSEA. CDR3 sequence (DNA): TGCAGCGTTGAGGAAGGGACTCACGGCTACACCTTC. It specifies CSVEEGTHGYTF. Looking up the rest from reference TRBV29-1 and TRBJ1-2 gives the full variable domain: SAVISQKPSRDICQRGTSLTIQCQVDSQVTMMFWYRQQPGQSLTLIATANQGSEATYESGFVIDKFPISRPNLTFSTLTVSNMSPEDSSIYLCSVEEGTHGYTFGSGTRLTVV.

This clonotype was detected ten times or more. The CDR3 DNA reads as TGTGCCACCAACAAGGACGCCGATGGCTACACCTTC. It yields the protein CATNKDADGYTF. The chain couples TRBV28 to TRBJ1-2; unclear D gene. V lost 10 bases to trimming and J lost 6 bases, with 15 bases between them. Germline values: CDR1 MDHEN, CDR2 SYDVKM. The CDR3 has 12 residues.

This clonotype was found many times. The V gene is TRBV12-3 or TRBV12-4, the J gene TRBJ2-7, with TRBD1 as a possible D gene (6 bases). CDR3 length equals 14 residues. The ends were cut back, 2 bases at V and 7 bases at J, with 15 bases in the middle. The CDR3 sequence is CASSLRGQGPEQYF. The CDR3 nucleotides are TGTGCCAGCAGTTTACGGGGCCAGGGGCCTGAGCAGTACTTC.

As concerns this clonotype: Given a much more abundant clone one base away, this may be a read error. The chain has TRBV10-2 and TRBJ2-5; D gene ambiguous. The CDR3 length is 12 residues. Germline V gene data show CDR1 as WSHSY and CDR2 as SAAADI. CDR3 bases: TGCGCCAGCAGCGCAAGTGCAGAGACCCGGTACTTC. It codes for CASSASAETRYF.

As for this clonotype: A read error is likely here: a far larger clone is one base away. This chain links TRBV7-9 with TRBJ2-7; no reliable D call. The CDR3 spans 12 residues. CDR1 and CDR2 from the germline V gene are SEHNR and FQNEAQ (reference sequence). Trimming took off 1 base at V and 7 bases at J, with 8 bases between the two ends. CDR3 loop: CASSLGALEQYF. DNA for the CDR3: TGTGCCAGCAGCTTAGGCGCGCTTGAGCAGTACTTC.

The V gene is TRBV12-3 or TRBV12-4, the J gene TRBJ2-7; 7 bases match TRBD2. This CDR3 has 12 amino acids. V shed 6 bases and J 6 bases; nucleotides not matched to a gene: 5. Here the CDR3 reads CASSRGESEQYF. CDR3 in DNA: TGTGCCAGCAGCCGGGGGGAGTCCGAGCAGTACTTC.

This clonotype has just a few counts. The chain uses TRBV4-1 and TRBJ2-5, with TRBD1 identical over 9 bases. The V segment lost 3 bases and the J segment 5 bases; nucleotides outside the gene matches: 16. Germline CDR1 is MGHRA and CDR2 is YSYEKL. The CDR3 runs to 18 residues. CDR3 region: CASSHQGGTGILGETQYF. CDR3 DNA: TGCGCCAGCAGCCATCAGGGCGGGACAGGGATCCTGGGGGAGACCCAGTACTTC.

This clonotype appeared a few times. The chain recombines TRBV6-1 with TRBJ2-4; 7 nucleotides align to TRBD2. Germline V CDR1 and CDR2: MNHNS, SASEGT. Trimming at V came to 4 bases and at J to 6 bases, leaving 6 bases not matched to a gene. This CDR3 contains 14 residues. The CDR3 protein is CASSGSWGGNIQYF. CDR3 in DNA: TGTGCCAGCAGTGGTTCTTGGGGGGGAAACATTCAGTACTTC.

This clonotype was observed a handful of times. This chain uses TRBV27 with TRBJ2-7; D gene ambiguous. V lost 8 bases and J 1 base, leaving 21 bases between the germline ends. The length of the CDR3 is 16 residues. CDR1 is MNHEY and CDR2 is SMNVEV in the germline V gene (reference sequence). The CDR3 is CASSPSGSRSSYEQYF. As DNA, the CDR3 is TGTGCCAGCTCTCCTTCCGGGTCCAGGTCGTCCTACGAGCAGTACTTC.

In the case of this clonotype: Its ends do not fully match the called genes, so a read error is possible. The chain employs TRBV28 and TRBJ2-2; D is perhaps TRBD2 (5 bases). Germline V CDR1 and CDR2: MDHEN, SYDVKM. CDR3 length: 13 amino acids. In DNA, the CDR3 is TGCGCCAGCAGCCAATTCAGCGGCGGGGAGCTGTTTTTT. It specifies CASSQFSGGELFF.